This T cell receptor beta chain was recorded in a study of T cell responses to AZD1222 COVID-19 vaccine. The V segment lost 3 bases and the J segment 6 bases; nucleotides outside the gene matches: 7. Germline CDR1 reads KGHDR; CDR2 reads SFDVKD. The CDR3 runs to 16 residues. The data were produced by immunoSEQ multiplex PCR, yet TCRdb's version contains in-frame clones alone and is incomplete. Of 150,000 or so clones detected, about 89% appear once; the ten largest clones hold 1.5% to 2%. The source was peripheral blood, collected on day 0 of AZD1222 vaccination. The chain recombines TRBV24-1 with TRBJ1-4, with 9 bases lining up with TRBD1. This clonotype was sampled from an adult in good health. The CDR3, as DNA: TGTGCCACCAGTGATCCAGGACAGGGGAGGGATGAAAAACTGTTTTTT. Translated: CATSDPGQGRDEKLFF.